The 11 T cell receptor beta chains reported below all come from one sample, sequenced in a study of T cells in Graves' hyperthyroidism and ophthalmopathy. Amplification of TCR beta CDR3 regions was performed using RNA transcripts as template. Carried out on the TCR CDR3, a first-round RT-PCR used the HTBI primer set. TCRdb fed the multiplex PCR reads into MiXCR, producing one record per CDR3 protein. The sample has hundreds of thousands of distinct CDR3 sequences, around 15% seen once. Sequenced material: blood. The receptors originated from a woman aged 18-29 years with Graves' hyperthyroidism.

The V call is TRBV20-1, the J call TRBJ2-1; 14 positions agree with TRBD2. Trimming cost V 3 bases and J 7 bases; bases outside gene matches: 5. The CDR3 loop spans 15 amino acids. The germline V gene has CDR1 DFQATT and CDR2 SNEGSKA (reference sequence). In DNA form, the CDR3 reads TGCAGTGCTAGGGGACTAGCGGGAGCTGAGAATGAGCAGTTCTTC. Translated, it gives CSARGLAGAENEQFF.

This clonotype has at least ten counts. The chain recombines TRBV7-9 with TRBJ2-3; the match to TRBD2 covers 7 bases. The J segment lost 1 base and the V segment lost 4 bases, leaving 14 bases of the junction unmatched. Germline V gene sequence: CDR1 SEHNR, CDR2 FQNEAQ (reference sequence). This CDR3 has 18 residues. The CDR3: CASSSTALAVPGTDTQYF. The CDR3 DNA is TGTGCCAGCAGCTCCACGGCCCTAGCGGTCCCTGGCACAGATACGCAGTATTTT. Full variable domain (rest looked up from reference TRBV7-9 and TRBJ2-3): DTGVSQNPRHKITKRGQNVTFRCDPISEHNRLYWYRQTLGQGPEFLTYFQNEAQLEKSRLLSDRFSAERPKGSFSTLEIQRTEQGDSAMYLCASSSTALAVPGTDTQYFGPGTRLTVL.

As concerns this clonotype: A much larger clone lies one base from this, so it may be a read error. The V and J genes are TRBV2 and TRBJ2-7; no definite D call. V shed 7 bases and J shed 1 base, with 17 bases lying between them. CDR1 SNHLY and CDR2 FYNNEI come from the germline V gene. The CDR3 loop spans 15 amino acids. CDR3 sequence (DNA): TGTGCCAGCATTAGGTGGGATACACGGTCCTACGAGCAGTACTTC. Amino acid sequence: CASIRWDTRSYEQYF.

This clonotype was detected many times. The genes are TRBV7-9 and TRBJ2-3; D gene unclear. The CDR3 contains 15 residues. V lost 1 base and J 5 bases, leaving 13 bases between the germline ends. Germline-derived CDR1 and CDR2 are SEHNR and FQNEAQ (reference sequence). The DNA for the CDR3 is TGTGCCAGCAGCTTAGTGGTCCCTGGGGAAGATACGCAGTATTTT. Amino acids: CASSLVVPGEDTQYF.

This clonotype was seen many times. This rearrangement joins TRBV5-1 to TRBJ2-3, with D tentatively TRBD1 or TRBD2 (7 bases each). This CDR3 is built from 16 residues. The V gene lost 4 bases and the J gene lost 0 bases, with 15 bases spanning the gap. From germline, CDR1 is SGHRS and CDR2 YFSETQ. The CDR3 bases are TGCGCCAGCAGCCTACAGGGGACTACTAGCACAGATACGCAGTATTTT. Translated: CASSLQGTTSTDTQYF.

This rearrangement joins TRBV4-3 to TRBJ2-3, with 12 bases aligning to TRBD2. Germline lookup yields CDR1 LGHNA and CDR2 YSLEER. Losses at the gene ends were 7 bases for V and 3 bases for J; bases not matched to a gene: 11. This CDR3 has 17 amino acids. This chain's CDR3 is CASNRTSGIPGTDTQYF. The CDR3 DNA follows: TGCGCCAGCAATCGGACTAGCGGGATTCCCGGAACAGATACGCAGTATTTT.

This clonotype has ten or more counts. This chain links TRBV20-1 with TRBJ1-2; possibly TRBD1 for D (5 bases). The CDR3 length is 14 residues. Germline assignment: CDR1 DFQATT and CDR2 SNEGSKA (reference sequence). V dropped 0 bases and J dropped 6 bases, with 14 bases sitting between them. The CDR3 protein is CSARDLGDSDGYTF. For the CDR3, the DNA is TGCAGTGCTAGAGATTTAGGCGACAGCGATGGCTACACCTTC.

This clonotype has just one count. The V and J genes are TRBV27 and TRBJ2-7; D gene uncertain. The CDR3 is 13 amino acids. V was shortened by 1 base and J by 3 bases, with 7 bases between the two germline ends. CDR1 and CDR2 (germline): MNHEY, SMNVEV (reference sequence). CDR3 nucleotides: TGTGCCAGCAGTTTATATGGCTTCTACGAGCAGTACTTC. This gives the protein CASSLYGFYEQYF.

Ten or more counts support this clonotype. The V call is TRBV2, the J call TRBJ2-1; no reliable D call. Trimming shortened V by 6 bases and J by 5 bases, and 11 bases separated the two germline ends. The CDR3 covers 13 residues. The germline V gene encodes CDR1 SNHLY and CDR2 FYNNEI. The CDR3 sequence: CASRYPSNNEQFF. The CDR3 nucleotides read TGTGCCAGCAGGTACCCAAGTAACAATGAGCAGTTCTTC.

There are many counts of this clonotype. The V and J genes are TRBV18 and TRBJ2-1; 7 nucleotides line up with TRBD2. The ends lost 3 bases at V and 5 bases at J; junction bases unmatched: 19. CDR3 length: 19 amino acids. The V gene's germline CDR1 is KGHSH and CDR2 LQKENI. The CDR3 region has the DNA TGTGCCAGCTCACCTACGGCGGGAGTCAGTATTCGGTTGAACAATGAGCAGTTCTTC. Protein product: CASSPTAGVSIRLNNEQFF. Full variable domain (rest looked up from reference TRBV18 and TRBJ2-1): NAGVMQNPRHLVRRRGQEARLRCSPMKGHSHVYWYRQLPEEGLKFMVYLQKENIIDESGMPKERFSAEFPKEGPSILRIQQVVRGDSAAYFCASSPTAGVSIRLNNEQFFGPGTRLTVL.

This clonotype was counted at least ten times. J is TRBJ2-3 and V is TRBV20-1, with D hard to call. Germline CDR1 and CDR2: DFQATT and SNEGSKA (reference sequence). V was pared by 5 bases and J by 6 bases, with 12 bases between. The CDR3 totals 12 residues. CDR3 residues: CSAHFRPDTQYF. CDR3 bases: TGCAGTGCTCACTTTAGGCCGGATACGCAGTATTTT.